The clone carrying this TCR beta chain was seen more than once but under ten times. Its antigen is not known. The data stem from a study of CD8 T cells in Susac syndrome. Study results and caveats: Only a relatively small number of individuals were included in the TCR sequencing and HLA analysis.

Sequencing of TCR beta was performed on blood CD8+ and CD4+ T cells. TEMRA cells were FACS-enriched, while CD8+ and CD4+ T cells were negatively isolated. An input of roughly 0.5 to 1 ug of RNA was subjected to reverse transcription using random hexamers. An immunoSEQ multiplex PCR amplified TCR beta CDR3 over 54 Vbeta and 13 Jbeta. TCRdb redid the calling of the immunoSEQ multiplex PCR reads with MiXCR, one entry per CDR3 protein. The sample lists 160,000 or so distinct CDR3 sequences, 95% occurring once. Source material: CD8+ T cells from PBMCs. The TCR originated in a human donor with multiple sclerosis.

CDR3 nucleotides: TGTGCCAGCAGTTTGACAGGAGGCTCCTACAATGAGCAGTTCTTC. Translation: CASSLTGGSYNEQFF. This rearrangement joins TRBV6-5 to TRBJ2-1; a possible D gene is TRBD1 (6 bases). The germline V gene encodes CDR1 MNHEY and CDR2 SVGAGI. The CDR3 consists of 15 residues. With 4 bases removed from V and 0 bases from J, the gap between germline ends came to 10 bases.